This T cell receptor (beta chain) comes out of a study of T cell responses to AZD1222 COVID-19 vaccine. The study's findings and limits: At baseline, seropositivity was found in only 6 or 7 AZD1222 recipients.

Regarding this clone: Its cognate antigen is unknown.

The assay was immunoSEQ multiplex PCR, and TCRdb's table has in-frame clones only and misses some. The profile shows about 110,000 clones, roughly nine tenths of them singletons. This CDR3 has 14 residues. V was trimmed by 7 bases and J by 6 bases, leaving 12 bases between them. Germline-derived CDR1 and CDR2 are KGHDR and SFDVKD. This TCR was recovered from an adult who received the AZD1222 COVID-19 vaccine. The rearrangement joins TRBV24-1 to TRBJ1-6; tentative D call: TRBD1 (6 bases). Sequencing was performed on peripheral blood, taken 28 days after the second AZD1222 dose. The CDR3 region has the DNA TGTGCCACCAGCGACGGACAGATTAATTCACCCCTCCACTTT. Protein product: CATSDGQINSPLHF.